These 5 T cell receptor beta chains came from one sample sequenced in a study of blood T cell repertoires in COVID-19. Profiled with immunoSEQ multiplex PCR; TCRdb holds only in-frame clones, not every one. The sample lists tens of thousands of clones; about 83% were seen once. The sequenced sample consisted of peripheral blood. These receptors were collected from a woman of 80 years or more with active or convalescent COVID-19.

This chain joins TRBV6-2 or TRBV6-3 and TRBJ2-3, with D unclear. From germline, CDR1 is MNHEY and CDR2 SVGEGT. This CDR3 contains 16 residues. V lost 3 bases to trimming and J lost 0 bases, with 13 bases between them. The CDR3 DNA reads as TGTGCCAGCAGTTATTCCCCCAAATTTAGCACAGATACGCAGTATTTT. It is translated as CASSYSPKFSTDTQYF.

The rearrangement uses TRBV6-2 or TRBV6-3 and TRBJ2-1; 9 positions match TRBD2. Germline V gene data show CDR1 as MNHEY and CDR2 as SVGEGT. J was trimmed by 7 bases and V by 0 bases; bases with no gene match: 16. The CDR3 is 19 amino acids. Here the CDR3 DNA reads TGTGCCAGCAGTTACTCTCCCGGGACTCCAGCGGGAGGTAGAAATGAGCAGTTCTTC. Amino acid sequence: CASSYSPGTPAGGRNEQFF.

The rearrangement joins TRBV7-2 to TRBJ2-5, with no clear D. The V gene lost 5 bases and the J gene lost 4 bases, with 14 bases spanning the gap. There are 14 residues in the CDR3. In germline, CDR1 is SGHTA, CDR2 FQGNSA. CDR3 residues: CASSRPGLRETQYF. CDR3 in DNA: TGTGCCAGCAGCCGCCCCGGGTTAAGAGAGACCCAGTACTTC.

The chain couples TRBV4-3 to TRBJ2-3, with D tentatively TRBD2 (7 bases). V lost 0 bases, J lost 2 bases, and 18 bases lay in between. CDR1 LGHNA and CDR2 YSLEER come from the germline V gene. The CDR3 has 18 residues. DNA for the CDR3: TGCGCCAGCAGCCAAGATCTCGGGGGGCGGCTTTCCACAGATACGCAGTATTTT. Residues: CASSQDLGGRLSTDTQYF.

The chain combines TRBV5-4 with TRBJ1-6; D ambiguous. Germline CDR1 reads SGHNT; CDR2 reads YYREEE (reference sequence). With 4 bases removed from V and 0 bases from J, the gap between germline ends came to 8 bases. The CDR3 is made up of 15 amino acids. The CDR3 loop is CASSQRSSYNSPLHF. CDR3 bases: TGTGCCAGCAGCCAGAGGAGCTCCTATAATTCACCCCTCCACTTT.